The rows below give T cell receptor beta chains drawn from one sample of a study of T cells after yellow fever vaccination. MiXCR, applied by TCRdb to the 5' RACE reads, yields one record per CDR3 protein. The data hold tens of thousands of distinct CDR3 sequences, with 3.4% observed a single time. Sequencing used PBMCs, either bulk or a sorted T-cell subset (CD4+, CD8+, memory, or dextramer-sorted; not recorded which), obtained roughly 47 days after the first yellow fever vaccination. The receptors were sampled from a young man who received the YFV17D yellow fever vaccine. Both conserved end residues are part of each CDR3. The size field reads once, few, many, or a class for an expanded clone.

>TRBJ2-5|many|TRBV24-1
CATSDRTGYQETQYF
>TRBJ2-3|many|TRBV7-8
CASSSLQIAGGSDTQYF
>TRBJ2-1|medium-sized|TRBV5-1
CASSLATSGEEQFF
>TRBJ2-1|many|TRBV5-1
CASSLLLRTLSYNEQFF
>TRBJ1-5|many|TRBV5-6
CASSLGAGWRQPQHF
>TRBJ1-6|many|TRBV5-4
CASSLGQIYNSPLHF
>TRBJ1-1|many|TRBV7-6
CASSLDRYTEAFF
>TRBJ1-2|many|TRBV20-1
CSAKRGAYGYTF
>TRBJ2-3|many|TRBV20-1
CSGGRTDTQYF
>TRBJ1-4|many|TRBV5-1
CASSLVSPSTNEKLFF